Following are 16 T cell receptor beta chains from one sample sequenced in a study of blood T cell repertoires in COVID-19. Measured with immunoSEQ multiplex PCR; TCRdb has only the in-frame clones, and not every one. There are roughly 290,000 clones in the sample; over 75% occur only once, and around 2.2% lies in the top ten. The sequencing input was PBMCs or T cells enriched from blood (not recorded which). The receptors were sampled from a man younger than 40 who had recovered from COVID-19.

The CDR3: CSARTGGGYTF. The DNA for the CDR3 is TGCAGTGCTAGAACAGGCGGAGGCTACACCTTC. The V gene is TRBV20-1, the J gene TRBJ1-2; D is perhaps TRBD1 (5 bases). V lost 2 bases, J lost 8 bases, and 9 bases lay in between. Germline values: CDR1 DFQATT, CDR2 SNEGSKA (reference sequence). The CDR3 extends over 11 amino acids.

The table lists this clone with a count of one. The chain joins TRBV7-3 to TRBJ1-3; 9 bases are shared with TRBD1. The junction had 19 bases not matched to a gene; V was cut back by 6 bases and J by 7 bases. The CDR3 has 18 residues. Germline CDR1 and CDR2: SGHTA and FQGTGA. The CDR3 is CASSQGPGQGLRGNTIYF. The CDR3, as DNA: TGTGCCAGCAGTCAGGGTCCGGGACAGGGACTTAGGGGGAACACCATATATTTT.

This clone was seen once. The V call is TRBV15, the J call TRBJ1-2; possible D gene TRBD1, 5 bases. Germline CDR1 LNHNV, CDR2 YYDKDF (reference sequence). V gave up 4 bases and J gave up 7 bases, with 22 bases separating them. The length of the CDR3 is 16 residues. In DNA form, the CDR3 reads TGTGCCACCAGCAAGGACATGGGTCAGAGAAAGGGTGGCTACACCTTC. Translation: CATSKDMGQRKGGYTF.

There are a few counts of this clone. The chain joins TRBV10-3 to TRBJ1-2; 9 nucleotides match TRBD1. The germline gives CDR1 ENHRY, CDR2 SYGVKD. The length of the CDR3 is 14 residues. Trimming cost V 10 bases and J 4 bases; bases outside gene matches: 10. This CDR3 is CATYPGTGPYGYTF. The CDR3 nucleotides read TGTGCCACCTATCCCGGGACAGGGCCCTATGGCTACACCTTC.

This clone was detected a few times. This chain uses TRBV11-2 with TRBJ2-7; 8 nucleotides align to TRBD1. V lost 5 bases to trimming and J lost 5 bases; unmatched junction nucleotides: 8. This CDR3 is 14 amino acids long. The germline gives CDR1 SGHAT, CDR2 FQNNGV. The chain's CDR3 is CASSQDRVGHEQYF. The CDR3 nucleotides are TGTGCCAGCAGCCAGGACAGGGTAGGACACGAGCAGTACTTC.

The chain recombines TRBV18 with TRBJ2-7; tentative D call: TRBD1 (5 bases). The germline V gene has CDR1 KGHSH and CDR2 LQKENI. CDR3 length: 14 residues. Trimming cost V 3 bases and J 2 bases, with 11 bases left between them. The CDR3 protein is CASSPSGFPYEQYF. CDR3 bases: TGTGCCAGCTCACCCTCAGGGTTCCCCTACGAGCAGTACTTC.

This chain links TRBV6-2 or TRBV6-3 with TRBJ2-1; maybe TRBD2 (5 bases). The CDR3 extends over 16 amino acids. The germline V and J ends were trimmed by 4 bases and 3 bases, with 16 bases remaining between them. The V gene's germline CDR1 is MNHEY and CDR2 SVGEGT. The CDR3 nucleotides read TGTGCCAGCAGTTGGCCCGGGAAGCTTCACTACAATGAGCAGTTCTTC. Amino acid sequence: CASSWPGKLHYNEQFF.

The chain carries TRBV19 and TRBJ1-6, with D unclear. Germline V CDR1 and CDR2: LNHDA, SQIVND (reference sequence). The CDR3 covers 15 residues. V lost 3 bases and J 9 bases, leaving 15 bases between the germline ends. CDR3 sequence: CASSMESGTGSPLHF. The CDR3 DNA reads as TGTGCCAGTAGTATGGAGTCCGGTACGGGTTCACCCCTCCACTTT.

The chain recombines TRBV9 with TRBJ2-7, with no clear D. V dropped 5 bases and J dropped 0 bases, with 15 bases sitting between them. The germline CDR1 and CDR2 sequences are SGDLS and YYNGEE. This CDR3 has 15 residues. The CDR3: CASSETASSSYEQYF. The CDR3 DNA reads TGTGCCAGCAGTGAAACCGCGTCGAGCTCCTACGAGCAGTACTTC.

The J gene is TRBJ2-3, the V gene TRBV19; 7 bases are a match to TRBD2. Trimming at V came to 3 bases and at J to 1 base, leaving 4 bases not matched to a gene. CDR3 length equals 15 residues. Germline V CDR1 and CDR2: LNHDA, SQIVND (reference sequence). CDR3 coding DNA: TGTGCCAGTAGTATTTGGGCGGGGGGCACAGATACGCAGTATTTT. Its translation: CASSIWAGGTDTQYF.

The chain recombines TRBV7-8 with TRBJ1-6; no clear D. This CDR3 region has 13 residues. Trimming shortened V by 2 bases and J by 7 bases, and 6 bases separated the two germline ends. The germline CDR1 and CDR2 sequences are SGHVS and FQNEAQ. The CDR3 nucleotides are TGTGCCAGCAGCTTACCGGGGAATTCACCCCTCCACTTT. Residues: CASSLPGNSPLHF. Combining the CDR3 with reference TRBV7-8 and TRBJ1-6 gives the whole variable domain GAGVSQSPRYKVAKRGQDVALRCDPISGHVSLFWYQQALGQGPEFLTYFQNEAQLDKSGLPSDRFFAERPEGSVSTLKIQRTQQEDSAVYLCASSLPGNSPLHFGNGTRLTVT.

CDR3 DNA: TGTGCCAGCACCACAGGGGGCCGCGGCTACACCTTC. Its translation: CASTTGGRGYTF. V usage is TRBV7-9 and J usage is TRBJ1-2; the match to TRBD1 covers 9 bases. V lost 7 bases and J lost 8; bases outside the gene matches: 5. The CDR3 totals 12 residues. CDR1 SEHNR and CDR2 FQNEAQ come from the germline V gene (reference sequence).

The V call is TRBV4-2, the J call TRBJ1-5; TRBD1 aligns across 7 bases. CDR3 length equals 15 residues. In germline, CDR1 is LGHNA, CDR2 YNFKEQ. Trimming cost V 0 bases and J 6 bases; bases outside gene matches: 5. CDR3 amino acids: CASSQEYRGGQPQHF. CDR3 DNA: TGTGCCAGCAGCCAAGAATACAGGGGAGGTCAGCCCCAGCATTTT.

V is TRBV18 and J is TRBJ2-3; 7 bases agree with TRBD1. The germline CDR1 and CDR2 sequences are KGHSH and LQKENI. The trim removed 3 bases at V and 3 bases at J, leaving 6 bases unmatched. The CDR3 loop spans 15 amino acids. Written as DNA, the CDR3 is TGTGCCAGCTCACCGCGACAGGGTAGGACAGATACGCAGTATTTT. This gives the protein CASSPRQGRTDTQYF.

The chain uses TRBV6-1 and TRBJ2-7; 7 bases fit TRBD1. CDR1 MNHNS and CDR2 SASEGT come from the germline V gene. The CDR3 covers 13 residues. Trimming cost V 5 bases and J 2 bases; bases outside gene matches: 3. The CDR3 is CASSPGTAYEQYF. The CDR3 region has the DNA TGTGCCAGCAGTCCCGGGACAGCCTACGAGCAGTACTTC.

This clone was found once. The rearrangement uses TRBV29-1 and TRBJ2-3; D unresolved. The CDR3 runs to 12 residues. Trimming cost V 5 bases and J 2 bases, with 8 bases left between them. The germline V gene has CDR1 SQVTM and CDR2 ANQGSEA. The CDR3 DNA is TGCAGCGTTCACGAACACACAGATACGCAGTATTTT. Its protein is CSVHEHTDTQYF.